Below, 17 T cell receptor beta chains from the same sample are listed, as sequenced in a study of shared clonotypes between healthy human individuals. This table comes from immunoSEQ multiplex PCR, and its TCRdb copy is limited to in-frame clones, with some not included. In the table there are millions of clones, roughly 92% of which are singletons. What was sequenced was naive CD4+ T cells sorted from blood. Subset noted: CD45RA+ positively selected. These receptors were obtained from a man younger than 35 in good health.

The rearrangement joins TRBV18 to TRBJ1-2; no definite D call. This CDR3 region has 13 residues. Germline CDR1 reads KGHSH; CDR2 reads LQKENI. Trimming took off 6 bases at V and 2 bases at J, with 10 bases between the two ends. The CDR3 DNA is TGTGCCAGCTCGGAACAGCCCAACTATGGCTACACCTTC. Translation: CASSEQPNYGYTF.

The chain recombines TRBV4-3 with TRBJ2-6; D ambiguous. CDR1 is LGHNA and CDR2 is YSLEER in the germline V gene. This CDR3 contains 14 residues. V lost 0 bases to trimming and J lost 3 bases, with 3 bases between them. The CDR3 loop reads CASSQDIGANVLTF. CDR3 bases: TGCGCCAGCAGCCAAGATATTGGGGCCAACGTCCTGACTTTC.

The genes are TRBV12-5 and TRBJ2-7; maybe TRBD1 (6 bases). CDR3 length: 16 residues. Germline V gives CDR1 LGHNT, CDR2 FRNRAP. V was clipped by 5 bases and J by 2 bases, with 19 bases between them. The CDR3 DNA sequence: TGTGCTAGTGGTCCCGCATGGGGGCGGACTCCCTACGAGCAGTACTTC. Protein product: CASGPAWGRTPYEQYF.

The chain links TRBV4-1 to TRBJ2-2; TRBD2 is a possible D gene (6 bases). The CDR3 has 14 amino acids. The V gene's germline CDR1 is MGHRA and CDR2 YSYEKL. Trimming removed 2 bases at V and 7 bases at J, with 11 bases between. The CDR3 region is CASSQPGGSGELFF. CDR3 DNA sequence: TGCGCCAGCAGCCAACCCGGAGGGAGCGGGGAGCTGTTTTTT.

The chain is built from TRBV28 and TRBJ2-2, with D possibly TRBD2 on 7 matching bases. Trimming cost V 2 bases and J 4 bases, with 14 bases left between them. Germline V gives CDR1 MDHEN, CDR2 SYDVKM. There are 16 residues in the CDR3. CDR3 in amino acids: CASSLPRGRGTGELFF. The CDR3 coding sequence is TGTGCCAGCAGTTTACCGCGGGGGCGAGGCACCGGGGAGCTGTTTTTT. The full variable domain, its missing parts supplied by reference TRBV28 and TRBJ2-2, is DVKVTQSSRYLVKRTGEKVFLECVQDMDHENMFWYRQDPGLGLRLIYFSYDVKMKEKGDIPEGYSVSREKKERFSLILESASTNQTSMYLCASSLPRGRGTGELFFGEGSRLTVL.

The chain has TRBV6-5 and TRBJ2-7; 7 bases are a match to TRBD1. This CDR3 spans 15 amino acids. J was trimmed by 0 bases and V by 2 bases; bases with no gene match: 4. Germline V CDR1 and CDR2: MNHEY, SVGAGI. The CDR3 DNA sequence: TGTGCCAGCAGTTACGACAGGGAGAGCTCCTACGAGCAGTACTTC. Protein product: CASSYDRESSYEQYF.

The chain carries TRBV5-1 and TRBJ2-2; unclear D gene. Per the germline V gene, CDR1 is SGHRS and CDR2 is YFSETQ. The CDR3 is 14 amino acids. V was pared by 4 bases and J by 3 bases, with 10 bases between. The CDR3 nucleotides read TGCGCCAGCAGCCTTTATCCCTACACCGGGGAGCTGTTTTTT. This encodes CASSLYPYTGELFF.

V gene TRBV11-2 combines with J gene TRBJ1-1; D ambiguous. From germline, CDR1 is SGHAT and CDR2 FQNNGV. Trimming removed 1 base at V and 1 base at J, with 13 bases between. The CDR3 covers 16 residues. This CDR3 is CASSLARGWANTEAFF. The CDR3 DNA reads as TGTGCCAGCAGCTTAGCTCGAGGATGGGCGAACACTGAAGCTTTCTTT.

This clone is a singleton in its sample. CDR3: CASSSPGLRTDTQYF. CDR3 sequence (DNA): TGTGCCAGCAGTTCCCCGGGGCTCCGCACAGATACGCAGTATTTT. The V call is TRBV28, the J call TRBJ2-3, with D tentatively TRBD1 or TRBD2 (5 bases each). The CDR3 runs 15 residues. The germline gives CDR1 MDHEN, CDR2 SYDVKM. The V and J ends lost 4 bases and 1 base respectively, with 12 bases between them.

V is TRBV28 and J is TRBJ2-1; D unresolved. The CDR3 covers 14 residues. V was cut by 6 bases and J by 8 bases, with 17 bases left in between. Per the germline V gene, CDR1 is MDHEN and CDR2 is SYDVKM. CDR3 sequence (DNA): TGTGCCAGCAGCTTAGGTGGTGATTTAGATGAGCAGTTCTTC. Amino acids: CASSLGGDLDEQFF.

This chain uses TRBV2 with TRBJ2-7; 8 nucleotides agree with TRBD2. J lost 13 bases, V lost 3 bases, and 14 bases had no gene match. The CDR3 extends over 14 amino acids. Germline V gene lookup returns CDR1 SNHLY and CDR2 FYNNEI. The DNA of the CDR3 is TGTGCCAGCAGTGAGTCGGCGGGGGGCCCGAAGGATTACTTC. Its protein is CASSESAGGPKDYF.

This rearrangement joins TRBV12-5 to TRBJ2-7, with D tentatively TRBD2 (6 bases). With 1 base removed from V and 2 bases from J, the gap between germline ends came to 12 bases. The CDR3 spans 15 residues. In germline, CDR1 is LGHNT, CDR2 FRNRAP. The CDR3 DNA is TGTGCTAGTGGTTTGGGCCGGGACTTTCCCTACGAGCAGTACTTC. Residues: CASGLGRDFPYEQYF.

This chain connects TRBV4-3 to TRBJ2-1; tentative D call: TRBD2 (6 bases). Looked up from germline, CDR1 is LGHNA and CDR2 is YSLEER. V lost 4 bases and J lost 9, with 16 bases in between. CDR3 length: 14 residues. DNA for the CDR3: TGCGCCAGCAGCCGCCTCACGGGGGAGGTTGAGCAGTTCTTC. It is translated as CASSRLTGEVEQFF.

Worth noting for this clone: The sample carries other DNA sequences with the same CDR3. This sequence joins TRBV9 and TRBJ2-1; a weak D match, TRBD2 (5 bases). CDR3 length: 14 residues. V shed 0 bases and J shed 4 bases, with 8 bases lying between them. Germline CDR1 and CDR2: SGDLS and YYNGEE. This chain's CDR3 is CASSVGGGYNEQFF. For the CDR3, the DNA is TGTGCCAGCAGCGTAGGAGGAGGATACAATGAGCAGTTCTTC.

This chain joins TRBV6-6 and TRBJ1-6, with TRBD1 identical over 10 bases. CDR1 MNHNY and CDR2 SVGAGI come from the germline V gene (reference sequence). The CDR3 is 16 amino acids. With V trimmed by 0 bases and J by 9 bases, 5 bases remained unmatched. CDR3 protein: CASSYSDRGLSSPLHF. In DNA form, the CDR3 reads TGTGCCAGCAGTTACTCTGACAGGGGGCTGAGTTCACCCCTCCACTTT.

This chain joins TRBV27 and TRBJ2-5; D possibly matches TRBD1 or TRBD2 (5 bases each). V was clipped by 6 bases and J by 3 bases, with 17 bases between them. Per the germline V gene, CDR1 is MNHEY and CDR2 is SMNVEV (reference sequence). The CDR3 has 15 amino acids. The DNA for the CDR3 is TGTGCCAGCAGACCCACAGGACTGCGAAAAGAGACCCAGTACTTC. Translated: CASRPTGLRKETQYF.

The chain uses TRBV30 and TRBJ2-4; tentative D call: TRBD1 (6 bases). CDR3 length: 13 residues. Looked up from germline, CDR1 is GTSNPN and CDR2 is SVGIG (reference sequence). The V end lost 4 bases, the J end lost 3 bases, and 10 bases lay between the germline ends. The DNA of the CDR3 is TGTGCCTGGACTGGGGGCGTCAAAAACATTCAGTACTTC. It yields the protein CAWTGGVKNIQYF.